This T cell receptor (beta chain) was identified during a study of regulatory T cells in long-lasting Graves disease. Building the TCR beta libraries relied on iRepertoire HTBI primers, and CDR3 regions underwent Arm-PCR. One entry per CDR3 protein, called by TCRdb with MiXCR from the multiplex PCR reads. The repertoire has approximately 380,000 distinct CDR3 sequences, less than 25% of them found once; the top ten carry less than 25%. This clonotype came up a few times. Time point defined: persistent/refractory GD, antithyroid drugs over 5 years with positive TRAb. The TCR library used RNA extracted from PBMCs. The source was peripheral blood mononuclear cells (PBMCs), collected when the disease was refractory, from a patient treated with antithyroid drugs. The sequence was collected from a female donor with Graves disease.

This CDR3 reads CAISLSGSTDTQYF. As DNA, the CDR3 is TGTGCCATCAGTCTCAGCGGGAGTACAGATACGCAGTATTTT. This chain uses TRBV10-3 with TRBJ2-3; 8 nucleotides align to TRBD2. V gave up 5 bases and J gave up 3 bases; unmatched junction bases: 4. Germline CDR1 reads ENHRY; CDR2 reads SYGVKD. This CDR3 comprises 14 residues.